This T cell receptor beta chain originates from a study of regulatory T cells in long-lasting Graves disease. Time point noted: newly diagnosed GD, antithyroid drugs for less than 3 months. PBMC RNA served as the TCR library source. Broader study findings: The study found TRBV28, TRBJ1-2 and TRBJ2-5 favored in persistent disease.

Libraries of TCR beta came from iRepertoire HTBI primers plus Arm-PCR of CDR3 regions. In TCRdb, the multiplex PCR reads were re-called with MiXCR into one record per CDR3 protein. The sample lists about 620,000 distinct CDR3 sequences; 16% were seen once. This clonotype was detected ten times or more. Its antigen is undetermined. The CDR3 runs 15 residues. Trimming shortened V by 6 bases and J by 4 bases, and 19 bases separated the two germline ends. The germline CDR1 and CDR2 sequences are MDHEN and SYDVKM. The same sample was also studied in work on T cells in Graves' hyperthyroidism and ophthalmopathy.

V and J are TRBV28 and TRBJ2-7; D is perhaps TRBD2 (6 bases). The TCR was taken from a woman aged 30 to 39 with Graves disease. Sequenced material: peripheral blood mononuclear cells (PBMCs), taken at new diagnosis, from a patient treated with antithyroid drugs. Written as DNA, the CDR3 is TGTGCCAGCAGCCGAATCCAGGGACTCCTGTACGAGCAGTACTTC. Translating gives CASSRIQGLLYEQYF.